This T cell receptor (beta chain) was captured by sequencing in a study of immune characterization of retroperitoneal liposarcoma (dated 2019 in TCRdb). The library was generated by PCR. TCRdb records NextSeq 500 as the sequencer. Through fastp at Q25 and MiXCR, TCRdb rebuilt clones from the public reads, retaining in-frame beta chains. Records with the same CDR3 protein are collapsed into one entry carrying the most frequent genes and DNA. The table for this sample lists 10,000 or so distinct CDR3 sequences; roughly 26% of them were counted only once. The top ten clones comprise around 8% of the sample. This clonotype was seen ten or more times. Its antigen is currently not known. Qualities for individual bases were not recorded, and no much larger clone is one base off. The CDR3 runs 13 residues from the cysteine to the phenylalanine. Only the CDR3 DNA stays, 39 bases, in frame from base 1. Via the germline V gene (reference sequence), CDR1 is MNHEY and CDR2 SMNVEV.

The chain is assembled from TRBV27 and TRBJ2-4, and the D gene may be TRBD2, 6 bases matching. The DNA end lines up better with TRBJ2-7; the J call may be wrong. Specimen: tumor tissue. This TCR was sampled from a male donor with retroperitoneal liposarcoma. The nucleotide sequence is given as TGTGCCAGCCTCGGGACTTTACCCTACGAGCAGTACTTC. It specifies CASLGTLPYEQYF.